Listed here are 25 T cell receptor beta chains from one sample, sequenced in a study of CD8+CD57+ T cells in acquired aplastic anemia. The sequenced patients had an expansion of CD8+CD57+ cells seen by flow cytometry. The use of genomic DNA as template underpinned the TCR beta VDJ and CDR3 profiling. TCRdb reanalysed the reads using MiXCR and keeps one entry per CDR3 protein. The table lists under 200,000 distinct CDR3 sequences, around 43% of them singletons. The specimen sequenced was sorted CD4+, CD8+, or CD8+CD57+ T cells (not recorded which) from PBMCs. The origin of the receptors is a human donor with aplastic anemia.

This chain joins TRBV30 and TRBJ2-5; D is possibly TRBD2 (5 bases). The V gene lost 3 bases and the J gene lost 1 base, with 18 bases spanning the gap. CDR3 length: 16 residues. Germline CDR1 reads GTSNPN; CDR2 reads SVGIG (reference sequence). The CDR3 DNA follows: TGTGCCTGGAGAGGGCGGGCCTCGGCCCCCCAAGAGACCCAGTACTTC. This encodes CAWRGRASAPQETQYF. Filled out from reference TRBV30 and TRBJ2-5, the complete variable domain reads SQTIHQWPATLVQPVGSPLSLECTVEGTSNPNLYWYRQAAGRGLQLLFYSVGIGQISSEVPQNLSASRPQDRQFILSSKKLLLSDSGFYLCAWRGRASAPQETQYFGPGTRLLVL.

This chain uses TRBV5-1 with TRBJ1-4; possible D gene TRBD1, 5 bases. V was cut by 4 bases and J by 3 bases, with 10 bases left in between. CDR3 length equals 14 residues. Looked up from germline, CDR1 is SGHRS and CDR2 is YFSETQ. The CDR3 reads CASSPGPANEKLFF. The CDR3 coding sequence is TGCGCCAGCAGCCCAGGGCCGGCTAATGAAAAACTGTTTTTT. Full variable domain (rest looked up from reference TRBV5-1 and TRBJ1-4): KAGVTQTPRYLIKTRGQQVTLSCSPISGHRSVSWYQQTPGQGLQFLFEYFSETQRNKGNFPGRFSGRQFSNSRSEMNVSTLELGDSALYLCASSPGPANEKLFFGSGTQLSVL.

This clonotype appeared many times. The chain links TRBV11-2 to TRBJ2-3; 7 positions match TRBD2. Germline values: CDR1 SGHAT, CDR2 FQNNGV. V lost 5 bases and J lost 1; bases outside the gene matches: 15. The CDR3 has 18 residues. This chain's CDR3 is CASSPGVRGSVGTDTQYF. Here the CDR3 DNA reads TGTGCCAGCAGCCCAGGTGTGCGCGGGAGCGTCGGCACAGATACGCAGTATTTT.

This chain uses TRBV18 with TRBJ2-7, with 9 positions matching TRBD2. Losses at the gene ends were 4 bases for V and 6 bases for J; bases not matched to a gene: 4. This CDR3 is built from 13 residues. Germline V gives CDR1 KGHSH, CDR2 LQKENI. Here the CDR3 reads CASSLGTSPEQYV. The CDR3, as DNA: TGTGCCAGCTCACTCGGGACTAGCCCCGAGCAGTACGTC.

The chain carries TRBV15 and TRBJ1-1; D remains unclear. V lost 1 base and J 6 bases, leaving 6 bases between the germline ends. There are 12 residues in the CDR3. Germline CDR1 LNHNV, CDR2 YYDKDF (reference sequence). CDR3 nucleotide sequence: TGTGCCACCAGCAGAGCTGGGGCTGAAGCTTTCTTT. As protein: CATSRAGAEAFF.

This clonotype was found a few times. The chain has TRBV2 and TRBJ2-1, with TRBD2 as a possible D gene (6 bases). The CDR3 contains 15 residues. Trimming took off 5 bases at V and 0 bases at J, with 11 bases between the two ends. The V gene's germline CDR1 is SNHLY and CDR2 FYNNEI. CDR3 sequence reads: CASSTGTLSYNEQFF. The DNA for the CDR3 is TGTGCCAGCAGTACCGGGACTCTCTCCTACAATGAGCAGTTCTTC.

CDR3 in amino acids: CAISITGTSGGGQETQYF. The CDR3 nucleotides read TGTGCCATCAGCATAACCGGGACTAGCGGGGGGGGCCAAGAGACCCAGTACTTC. The genes are TRBV10-3 and TRBJ2-5; 16 nucleotides agree with TRBD2. Per germline, CDR1 ENHRY and CDR2 SYGVKD. The CDR3 totals 18 residues. V lost 6 bases and J lost 1; bases outside the gene matches: 8.

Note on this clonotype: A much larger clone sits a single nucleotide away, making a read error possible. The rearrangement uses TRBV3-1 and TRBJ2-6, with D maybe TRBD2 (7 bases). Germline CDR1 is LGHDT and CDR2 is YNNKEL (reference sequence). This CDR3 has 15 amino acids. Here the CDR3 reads CASLAGGPGANVPTF. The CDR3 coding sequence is TGTGCCAGCCTTGCCGGGGGGCCCGGGGCCAACGTCCCGACTTTC.

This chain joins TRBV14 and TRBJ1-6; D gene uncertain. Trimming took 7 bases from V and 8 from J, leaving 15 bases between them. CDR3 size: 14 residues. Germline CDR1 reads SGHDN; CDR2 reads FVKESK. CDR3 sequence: CASTPFRRDSPLHF. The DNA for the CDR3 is TGTGCCAGCACCCCTTTCAGAAGAGATTCACCCCTCCACTTT.

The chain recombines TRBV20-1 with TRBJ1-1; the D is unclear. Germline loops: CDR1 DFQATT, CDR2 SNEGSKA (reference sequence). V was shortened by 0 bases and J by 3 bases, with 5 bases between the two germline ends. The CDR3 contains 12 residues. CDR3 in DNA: TGCAGTGCTAGAGAAGGGCACACTGAAGCTTTCTTT. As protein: CSAREGHTEAFF.

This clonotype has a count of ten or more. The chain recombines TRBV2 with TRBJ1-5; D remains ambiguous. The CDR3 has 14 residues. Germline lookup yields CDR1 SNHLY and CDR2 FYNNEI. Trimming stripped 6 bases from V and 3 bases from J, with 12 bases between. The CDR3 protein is CASRGMDINQPQHF. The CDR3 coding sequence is TGTGCCAGCAGAGGTATGGATATCAATCAGCCCCAGCATTTT.

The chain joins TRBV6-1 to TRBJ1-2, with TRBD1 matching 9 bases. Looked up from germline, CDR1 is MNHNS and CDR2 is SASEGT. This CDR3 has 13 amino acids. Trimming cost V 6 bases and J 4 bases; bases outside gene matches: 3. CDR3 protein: CASREGQGYGYTF. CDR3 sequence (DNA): TGTGCCAGCAGGGAGGGACAGGGCTATGGCTACACCTTC.

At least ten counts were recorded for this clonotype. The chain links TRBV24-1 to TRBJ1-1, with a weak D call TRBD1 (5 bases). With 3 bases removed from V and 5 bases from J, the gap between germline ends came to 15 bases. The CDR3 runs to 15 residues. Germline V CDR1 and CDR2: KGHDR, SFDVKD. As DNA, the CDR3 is TGTGCCACCAGTGATACCGGGAGGGGAGGTACTGAAGCTTTCTTT. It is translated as CATSDTGRGGTEAFF.

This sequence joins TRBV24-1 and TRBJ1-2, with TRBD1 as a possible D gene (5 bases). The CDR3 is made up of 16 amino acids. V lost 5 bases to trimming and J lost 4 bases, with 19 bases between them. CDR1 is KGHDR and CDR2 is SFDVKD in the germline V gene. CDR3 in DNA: TGTGCCACCAGTGCCGCAAGGGATTTCGGGGGCTATGGCTACACCTTC. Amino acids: CATSAARDFGGYGYTF.

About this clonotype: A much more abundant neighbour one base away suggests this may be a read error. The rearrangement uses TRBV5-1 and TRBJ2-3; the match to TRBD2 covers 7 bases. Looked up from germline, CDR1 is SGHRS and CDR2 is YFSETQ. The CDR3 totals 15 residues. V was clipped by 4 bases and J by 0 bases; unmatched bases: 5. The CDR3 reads CASSLGGFSTDTQYF. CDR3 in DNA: TGCGCCAGCAGCCTCGGGGGGTTTAGCACAGATACGCAGTATTTT.

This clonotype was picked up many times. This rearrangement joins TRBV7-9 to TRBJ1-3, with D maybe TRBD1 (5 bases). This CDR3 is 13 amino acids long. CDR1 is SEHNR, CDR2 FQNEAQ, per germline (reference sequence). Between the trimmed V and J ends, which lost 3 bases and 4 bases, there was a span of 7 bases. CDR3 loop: CASSFGDGNTIYF. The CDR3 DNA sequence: TGTGCCAGCAGCTTTGGGGACGGAAACACCATATATTTT.

The CDR3 coding sequence is TGTGCCACCAGTGTCGGGAGACAGGACGAGCAGTACTTC. Its translation: CATSVGRQDEQYF. This rearrangement joins TRBV24-1 to TRBJ2-7, with D tentatively TRBD1 or TRBD2 (6 bases each). V was pared by 5 bases and J by 5 bases, with 12 bases between. CDR3 size: 13 residues. Germline V gives CDR1 KGHDR, CDR2 SFDVKD.

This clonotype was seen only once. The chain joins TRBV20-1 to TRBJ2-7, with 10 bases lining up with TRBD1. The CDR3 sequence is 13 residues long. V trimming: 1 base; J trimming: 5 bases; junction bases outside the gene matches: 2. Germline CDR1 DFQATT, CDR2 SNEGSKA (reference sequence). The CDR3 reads CSARADRGDEQYF. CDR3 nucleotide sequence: TGCAGTGCTAGAGCGGACAGGGGGGACGAGCAGTACTTC.

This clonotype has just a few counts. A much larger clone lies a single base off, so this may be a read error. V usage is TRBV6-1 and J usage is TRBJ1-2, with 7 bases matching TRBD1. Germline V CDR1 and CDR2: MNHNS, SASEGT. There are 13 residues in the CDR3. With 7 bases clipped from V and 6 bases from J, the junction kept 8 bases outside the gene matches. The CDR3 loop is CASTGGLINGYTF. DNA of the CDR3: TGTGCCAGCACAGGGGGGTTAATCAATGGCTACACCTTC.

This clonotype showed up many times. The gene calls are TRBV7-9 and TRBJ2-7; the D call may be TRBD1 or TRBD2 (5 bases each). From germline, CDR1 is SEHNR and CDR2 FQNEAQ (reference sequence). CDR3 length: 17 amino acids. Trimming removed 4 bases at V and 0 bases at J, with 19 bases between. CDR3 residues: CASSSPPRGPSSYEQYF. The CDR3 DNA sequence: TGTGCCAGCAGCTCGCCTCCAAGGGGACCGAGCTCCTACGAGCAGTACTTC.

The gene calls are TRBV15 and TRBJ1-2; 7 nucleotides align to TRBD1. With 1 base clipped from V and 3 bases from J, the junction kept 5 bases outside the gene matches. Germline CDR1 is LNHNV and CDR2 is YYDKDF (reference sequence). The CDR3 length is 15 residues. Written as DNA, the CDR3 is TGTGCCACCAGCAGAGGCTTCGGGACAGACTATGGCTACACCTTC. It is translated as CATSRGFGTDYGYTF.

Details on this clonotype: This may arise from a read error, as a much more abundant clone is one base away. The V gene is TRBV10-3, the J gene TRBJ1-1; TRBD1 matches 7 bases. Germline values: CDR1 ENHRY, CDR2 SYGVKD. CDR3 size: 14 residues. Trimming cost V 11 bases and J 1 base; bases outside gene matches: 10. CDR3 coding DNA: TGTGCCGGCAGCAAGGACAGGCGGAACACTGAAGCTTTCTTT. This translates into CAGSKDRRNTEAFF.

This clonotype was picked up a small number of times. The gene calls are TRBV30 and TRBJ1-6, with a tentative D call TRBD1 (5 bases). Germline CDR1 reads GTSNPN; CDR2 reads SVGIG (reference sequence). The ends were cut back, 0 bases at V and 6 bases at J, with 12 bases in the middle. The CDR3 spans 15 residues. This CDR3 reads CAWSVKEGSNSPLHF. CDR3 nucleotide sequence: TGTGCCTGGAGTGTCAAAGAGGGGAGTAATTCACCCCTCCACTTT. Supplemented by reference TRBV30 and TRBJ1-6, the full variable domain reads SQTIHQWPATLVQPVGSPLSLECTVEGTSNPNLYWYRQAAGRGLQLLFYSVGIGQISSEVPQNLSASRPQDRQFILSSKKLLLSDSGFYLCAWSVKEGSNSPLHFGNGTRLTVT.

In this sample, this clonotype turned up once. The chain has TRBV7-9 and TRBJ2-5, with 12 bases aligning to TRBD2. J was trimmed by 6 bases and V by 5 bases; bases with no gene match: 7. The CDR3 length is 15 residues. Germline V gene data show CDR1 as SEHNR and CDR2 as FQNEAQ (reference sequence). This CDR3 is CASSVSSGGVKTQYF. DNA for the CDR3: TGTGCCAGCAGCGTTTCTAGCGGGGGGGTAAAGACCCAGTACTTC.

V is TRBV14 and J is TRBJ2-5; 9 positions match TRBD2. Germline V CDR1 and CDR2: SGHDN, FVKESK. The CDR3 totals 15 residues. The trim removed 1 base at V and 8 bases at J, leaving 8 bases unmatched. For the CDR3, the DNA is TGTGCCAGCAGCCAAGCTCTGCGGACTAGCGATACCCAGTACTTC. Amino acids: CASSQALRTSDTQYF.